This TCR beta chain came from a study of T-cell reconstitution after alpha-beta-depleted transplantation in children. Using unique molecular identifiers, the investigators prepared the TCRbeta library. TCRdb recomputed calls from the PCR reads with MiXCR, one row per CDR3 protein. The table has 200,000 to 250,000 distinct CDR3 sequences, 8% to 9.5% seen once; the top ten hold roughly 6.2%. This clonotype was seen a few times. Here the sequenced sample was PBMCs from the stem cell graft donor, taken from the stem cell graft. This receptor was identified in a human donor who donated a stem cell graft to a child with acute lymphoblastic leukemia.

The DNA for the CDR3 is TGTGCCAGCAGCCTTCGTAGGCCAGATACGCAGTATTTT. It specifies CASSLRRPDTQYF. The J gene is TRBJ2-3, the V gene TRBV6-6; D is unresolved. The CDR3 extends over 13 amino acids. The germline V gene has CDR1 MNHNY and CDR2 SVGAGI (reference sequence). V shed 6 bases and J shed 4 bases, with 11 bases lying between them.